One T cell receptor beta chain is described in this entry. Its antigen has not been determined. Per-base qualities were not stored, and no clone one base away is much larger. TCRbeta CDR3 regions were amplified from genomic DNA using the immunoSEQ Assay, a bias-controlled multiplex PCR. From the authors' description of their analysis: Within the assay, amplification of reference gene primers was used to estimate how many nucleated cells each sample contained. To quantify the absolute abundance of each unique TCRbeta CDR3 rearrangement, sequence reads were collapsed and filtered. For each sample, productive Simpson clonality was calculated as the square root of Simpson's diversity index across productive rearrangements. TCRdb holds this immuneACCESS table with in-frame rearrangements only. Some clones are missing; in checked studies, unresolved V genes explain under half, and the rest has no known cause. That table furnishes V, J and clone size, whereas the DNA furnished D and trimming. This sample comprises about 280,000 clones, 90% of them detected only once. The leading ten clones occupy 1.7% of the sample.

Participants in the prospective study were aged roughly 18 to 89 years, lived in some 24 United States geographic areas, and enrolled through a virtual design. To assign participants to cohorts, the prospective study relied on clinical history that participants themselves reported in a screening survey and a study questionnaire. Mobile phlebotomists in the prospective study collected whole blood, serum and a nasopharyngeal or oropharyngeal swab from every participant. Participants in the prospective study had the option to provide additional blood draws and questionnaires over an approximately 2-month period. Prospective study blood samples were shipped either frozen or at room temperature before DNA extraction. The data belong to a study of blood T cell repertoires in COVID-19 (TCRdb year 2020). About the study as a whole: The collaborator samples originated in the United States, Italy and Spain and spanned the acute and convalescent phases of COVID-19. The material from the prospective study consisted of cDNA or gDNA derived from T cells, B-cell-depleted T cells, or PBMCs. The dataset comprised deeply sampled blood TCRbeta repertoires from subjects exposed to, actively infected with, or recovered from COVID-19. The repertoires were made available in a free public database intended to serve as a resource for research on the immune response to SARS-CoV-2. The samples were drawn from two sources: the first 160 participants of the ongoing ImmuneRACE study, and 1,254 subjects contributed by 6 global collaborators. Sample metadata almost always included a de-identified subject ID, COVID-19 status, age in years and sex. Where available, HLA class I and class II types were taken from metadata supplied by the sample provider and were not determined by assay-based typing. Study-wide findings and limitations: How much clinical and demographic metadata was included differed by source and by participant, and the metadata was provided uncurated.

The cysteine opens and the phenylalanine closes a CDR3 of 13 amino acids. Kept here is only the CDR3 DNA, which spans 39 bases and is read in frame from base 1. CDR1 and CDR2 are read off the germline V gene as MRHNA and SNTAGT. Cut back by 4 bases and 3 bases, the V and J ends lie 9 bases apart. Sequencing used PBMCs or T cells enriched from blood (not recorded which). This clonotype was sampled from a woman aged 18-35 years with acute COVID-19. The V and J segments used are TRBV6-4 and TRBJ2-5, with the D gene not confidently named. The bases are TGTGCCAGCAGTGCCTCCGCGGAAGAGACCCAGTACTTC. It translates to CASSASAEETQYF.